Shown below are 22 T cell receptor beta chains from a single sample sequenced in a study of identical twins. In TCRdb, the 5' RACE reads were re-called with MiXCR into one record per CDR3 protein. The data show over 500,000 distinct CDR3 sequences, with approximately 22% seen just once and around 0.9% held by the top ten. This same sample was also part of a study on T cells expressing NK-cell markers.

What was sequenced was CD4+ T cells sorted from blood. The receptor source for this set is a woman under 30 in good health.

The rearrangement uses TRBV20-1 and TRBJ2-1; D remains unclear. Trimming took off 3 bases at V and 0 bases at J, with 15 bases between the two ends. The germline V gene has CDR1 DFQATT and CDR2 SNEGSKA (reference sequence). This CDR3 is built from 16 residues. The CDR3 DNA follows: TGCAGTGCTAGCGCCTTAAGTGCAGCCTCCTACAATGAGCAGTTCTTC. Amino acids: CSASALSAASYNEQFF.

This clonotype was seen more than once but under ten times. The chain combines TRBV7-2 with TRBJ2-1; 8 bases agree with TRBD2. The germline V gene encodes CDR1 SGHTA and CDR2 FQGNSA. J gave up 8 bases and V 6 bases, and 6 bases lay outside the gene matches. The CDR3 loop spans 13 amino acids. As DNA, the CDR3 is TGTGCCAGCAGAAAAGGACTAGCTTATGAGCAGTTCTTC. Translated: CASRKGLAYEQFF.

Ten or more counts support this clonotype. V and J are TRBV4-1 and TRBJ2-5; 10 bases fit TRBD2. V trimming: 1 base; J trimming: 2 bases; junction bases outside the gene matches: 4. The germline gives CDR1 MGHRA, CDR2 YSYEKL. The CDR3 contains 16 residues. The CDR3 sequence is CASSQGTSGFQETQYF. The CDR3 DNA sequence: TGCGCCAGCAGCCAAGGGACTAGCGGATTTCAAGAGACCCAGTACTTC.

This clonotype was recorded at least ten times. V gene TRBV12-3 or TRBV12-4 combines with J gene TRBJ2-4; D is tentatively TRBD1 or TRBD2 (5 bases each). The V end lost 0 bases, the J end lost 0 bases, and 6 bases lay between the germline ends. This CDR3 is 15 amino acids long. This CDR3 is CASSLAGEAKNIQYF. CDR3 in DNA: TGTGCCAGCAGTTTAGCGGGGGAAGCCAAAAACATTCAGTACTTC.

V and J are TRBV2 and TRBJ2-3, with 9 bases fitting TRBD2. V trimming: 2 bases; J trimming: 4 bases; junction bases outside the gene matches: 7. The CDR3 has 16 residues. Per the germline V gene, CDR1 is SNHLY and CDR2 is FYNNEI. The CDR3 DNA is TGTGCCAGCAGTGAATTGGGGCTAGCGGGACCAGATACGCAGTATTTT. Protein product: CASSELGLAGPDTQYF. Full variable domain (rest looked up from reference TRBV2 and TRBJ2-3): EPEVTQTPSHQVTQMGQEVILRCVPISNHLYFYWYRQILGQKVEFLVSFYNNEISEKSEIFDDQFSVERPDGSNFTLKIRSTKLEDSAMYFCASSELGLAGPDTQYFGPGTRLTVL.

The CDR3 nucleotides are TGTGCCAGCAGCTTTATTTCCACCTCCTACAATGAGCAGTTCTTC. This gives the protein CASSFISTSYNEQFF. The chain has TRBV5-6 and TRBJ2-1; unclear D gene. This CDR3 comprises 15 residues. The V gene lost 2 bases and the J gene lost 0 bases, with 9 bases spanning the gap. From germline, CDR1 is SGHDT and CDR2 YYEEEE. The whole variable domain, filled in from reference TRBV5-6 and TRBJ2-1, reads DAGVTQSPTHLIKTRGQQVTLRCSPKSGHDTVSWYQQALGQGPQFIFQYYEEEERQRGNFPDRFSGHQFPNYSSELNVNALLLGDSALYLCASSFISTSYNEQFFGPGTRLTVL.

This clonotype was counted many times. The rearrangement uses TRBV20-1 and TRBJ2-3; the match to TRBD2 covers 8 bases. After removal of 4 bases from V and 2 bases from J, the junction contained 5 bases not matched to a gene. Germline loops: CDR1 DFQATT, CDR2 SNEGSKA (reference sequence). The CDR3 totals 14 residues. The CDR3 sequence: CSATGAGATDTQYF. The DNA of the CDR3 is TGCAGTGCTACCGGAGCGGGGGCCACAGATACGCAGTATTTT.

This clonotype was counted ten times or more. The chain couples TRBV5-1 to TRBJ1-5; no definite D call. The V end lost 1 base, the J end lost 1 base, and 3 bases lay between the germline ends. The CDR3 spans 13 residues. Germline-derived CDR1 and CDR2 are SGHRS and YFSETQ. CDR3 in DNA: TGCGCCAGCAGCTTGTACAGCAATCAGCCCCAGCATTTT. Translating it yields CASSLYSNQPQHF.

There are many counts of this clonotype. The CDR3 nucleotides read TGTGCCAGCAGCCCCTCCAGGGGTATCTCTGGGGCCAACGTCCTGACTTTC. This codes for CASSPSRGISGANVLTF. V and J are TRBV3-1 and TRBJ2-6; D is possibly TRBD1 (6 bases). This CDR3 has 17 amino acids. The germline CDR1 and CDR2 sequences are LGHDT and YNNKEL (reference sequence). V was cut by 4 bases and J by 0 bases, with 13 bases left in between.

V and J are TRBV6-5 and TRBJ1-1, with D hard to call. The CDR3 loop spans 14 amino acids. Trimming took off 2 bases at V and 5 bases at J, with 12 bases between the two ends. Germline V lookup: CDR1 MNHEY, CDR2 SVGAGI. The CDR3 reads CASSYRVGETEAFF. CDR3 nucleotides: TGTGCCAGCAGTTACAGGGTCGGTGAGACTGAAGCTTTCTTT.

This clonotype was detected a few times. This rearrangement joins TRBV10-3 to TRBJ2-4; the D gene is possibly TRBD1 (6 bases). Germline V lookup: CDR1 ENHRY, CDR2 SYGVKD. Trimming removed 6 bases at V and 9 bases at J, with 15 bases between. This CDR3 is 13 amino acids long. CDR3 nucleotides: TGTGCCATCAGGGACAGTGGCTTGGGCATTCAGTACTTC. Amino acids: CAIRDSGLGIQYF.

The chain is built from TRBV12-3 or TRBV12-4 and TRBJ1-2; weak D call: TRBD1 (6 bases). The CDR3 contains 14 residues. V was clipped by 0 bases and J by 7 bases, with 12 bases between them. The CDR3 DNA sequence: TGTGCCAGCAGTTTAGCCCAGGGGAAGGGTGGCTACACCTTC. Translating it yields CASSLAQGKGGYTF.

This clonotype was counted only a few times. V usage is TRBV20-1 and J usage is TRBJ2-5; 11 bases match TRBD2. From germline, CDR1 is DFQATT and CDR2 SNEGSKA (reference sequence). The CDR3 loop spans 16 amino acids. V was pared by 3 bases and J by 4 bases, with 10 bases of the junction left unmatched. The CDR3 bases are TGCAGTGCTAGTGCGACCCGTAGCGGGGGGGTAGAGACCCAGTACTTC. Translated, it gives CSASATRSGGVETQYF.

The chain employs TRBV7-8 and TRBJ2-2; TRBD2 matches 7 bases. Germline values: CDR1 SGHVS, CDR2 FQNEAQ. The CDR3 is made up of 13 amino acids. J gave up 7 bases and V 3 bases, and 2 bases lay outside the gene matches. CDR3 in amino acids: CASSFREGGELFF. CDR3 sequence (DNA): TGTGCCAGCAGCTTTAGGGAGGGCGGGGAGCTGTTTTTT.

This clonotype was seen only once. This rearrangement joins TRBV5-1 to TRBJ1-1; unclear D gene. The germline V and J ends were trimmed by 1 base and 1 base, with 8 bases remaining between them. The CDR3 is 14 amino acids. CDR1 is SGHRS and CDR2 is YFSETQ in the germline V gene. The CDR3 sequence: CASSLTVTNTEAFF. The CDR3 DNA reads TGCGCCAGCAGCTTGACAGTTACGAACACTGAAGCTTTCTTT. Looking up the rest from reference TRBV5-1 and TRBJ1-1 gives the full variable domain: KAGVTQTPRYLIKTRGQQVTLSCSPISGHRSVSWYQQTPGQGLQFLFEYFSETQRNKGNFPGRFSGRQFSNSRSEMNVSTLELGDSALYLCASSLTVTNTEAFFGQGTRLTVV.

This clonotype was counted a few times. This chain joins TRBV20-1 and TRBJ1-1, with unresolved D. Trimming took off 1 base at V and 0 bases at J, with 9 bases between the two ends. This CDR3 spans 14 amino acids. Germline V gives CDR1 DFQATT, CDR2 SNEGSKA (reference sequence). The CDR3 sequence: CSARGIRMNTEAFF. The CDR3 DNA reads TGCAGTGCTAGAGGTATTCGGATGAACACTGAAGCTTTCTTT.

This clonotype was seen only a few times. The chain joins TRBV21-1 to TRBJ2-7; the D call in the table, TRBD1, was not verified against the DNA. TRBV21-1 has pseudogene status. The CDR3 covers 13 residues. The CDR3: CASSKGPRGEQYF. DNA for the CDR3: TGTGCCAGCAGCAAGGGGCCACGCGGCGAGCAGTACTTC.

This clonotype was found a few times. The chain has TRBV4-1 and TRBJ2-5, with 10 bases that match TRBD2. The CDR3 spans 17 residues. The germline V gene has CDR1 MGHRA and CDR2 YSYEKL. The V and J ends lost 4 bases and 5 bases, in that order; junction bases with no gene match: 13. CDR3 amino acids: CASSLGPSGTSAETQYF. The CDR3 bases are TGCGCCAGCAGCCTCGGACCGTCCGGGACTAGCGCCGAGACCCAGTACTTC.

The CDR3 DNA reads TGTGCCAGCAGTGAATTTAGGACAGGGGCCAATTCACCCCTCCACTTT. As protein: CASSEFRTGANSPLHF. The V gene is TRBV6-1, the J gene TRBJ1-6; 9 bases fit TRBD1. The germline CDR1 and CDR2 sequences are MNHNS and SASEGT. The CDR3 spans 16 residues. Trimming cost V 2 bases and J 7 bases; bases outside gene matches: 6.

This clonotype has a handful of counts. CDR3 DNA: TGCAGCGGACAAGGGCAGACAGTCTACGAGCAGTACTTC. Translation: CSGQGQTVYEQYF. J is TRBJ2-7 and V is TRBV29-1; perhaps TRBD1 as D (5 bases). V shed 7 bases and J shed 3 bases, with 16 bases lying between them. The germline V gene encodes CDR1 SQVTM and CDR2 ANQGSEA. The CDR3 runs to 13 residues.

This clonotype showed up just a few times. The rearrangement joins TRBV20-1 to TRBJ1-4, with D tentatively TRBD1 (6 bases). The V gene lost 3 bases and the J gene lost 10 bases, with 12 bases spanning the gap. This CDR3 contains 12 residues. CDR1 is DFQATT, CDR2 SNEGSKA, per germline (reference sequence). The CDR3 reads CSASTGMGKLFF. CDR3 in DNA: TGCAGTGCTAGTACAGGGATGGGAAAACTGTTTTTT.

This clonotype occurred many times. V gene TRBV20-1 combines with J gene TRBJ1-4; possibly TRBD1 for D (6 bases). Germline CDR1 reads DFQATT; CDR2 reads SNEGSKA (reference sequence). V was shortened by 6 bases and J by 5 bases, with 16 bases between the two germline ends. This CDR3 is built from 14 residues. The DNA for the CDR3 is TGCAGTGCGCAACGGGACACCGCAAATGAAAAACTGTTTTTT. Translating it yields CSAQRDTANEKLFF.